This T cell receptor (beta chain) was sequenced for a study of beta chain features in type 1 diabetes. On the study more broadly: No patient-donor differences in age, gender, total cells or subset yield. Study-wide points: Moderate but significant shortening of TCRB CDR3s was recorded in all four CD4+ subsets from Type 1 diabetes patients. Equally in patients and controls, PCR might preferentially amplify shorter templates. HLA influence on TCRB rearrangement stayed unresolved here.

The investigators reverse transcribed all of the isolated RNA, so they sequenced expressed TCRB transcripts. Method: immunoSEQ multiplex PCR; TCRdb's copy keeps in-frame clones and lacks some. Of about 650,000 clones in the sample, under 15% were seen once. This clone was seen a handful of times. Its antigen is unidentified. The sample carries other DNA sequences with the same CDR3. One heparinised draw of blood, averaging about 120 mL, came from each donor. The V and J ends lost 3 bases and 0 bases respectively, with 9 bases between them. CDR3 size: 14 residues. Germline lookup yields CDR1 SQVTM and CDR2 ANQGSEA.

The TCR comes from a man aged 25-45 years with type 1 diabetes. The J gene is TRBJ2-1, the V gene TRBV29-1; TRBD1 might be the D (6 bases). Sequenced material: naive CD4+ T cells from blood. CDR3 amino acids: CSVERGSSYNEQFF. CDR3 sequence (DNA): TGCAGCGTTGAGAGGGGGAGCTCCTACAATGAGCAGTTCTTC.